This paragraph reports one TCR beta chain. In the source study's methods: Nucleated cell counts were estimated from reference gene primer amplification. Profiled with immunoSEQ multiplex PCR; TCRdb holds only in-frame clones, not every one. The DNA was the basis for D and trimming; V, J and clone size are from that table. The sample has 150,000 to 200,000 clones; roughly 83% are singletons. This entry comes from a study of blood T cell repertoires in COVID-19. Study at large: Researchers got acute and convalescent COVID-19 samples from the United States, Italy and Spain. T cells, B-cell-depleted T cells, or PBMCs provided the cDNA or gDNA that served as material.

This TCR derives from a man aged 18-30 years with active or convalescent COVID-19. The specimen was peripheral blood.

In DNA, the CDR3 is TGTGCCAGCAGTCGTCGGACAGGAGAGGACACCTTC. Translation gives CASSRRTGEDTF. V gene TRBV28 combines with J gene TRBJ1-2, with TRBD1 matching over 7 bases. Germline loops: CDR1 MDHEN, CDR2 SYDVKM. V dropped 5 bases and J dropped 12; count of bases not matched to a gene: 9. CDR3 length: 12 amino acids.